The next 28 T cell receptor beta chains were all read from a single sample in a study of OX40 agonist ivuxolimab in advanced cancers. Sequencing was performed with immunoSEQ multiplex PCR; in TCRdb, only in-frame clones are kept and a portion is missing. The top ten clones hold 29% of a sample with under 20,000 clones, about nine tenths of them seen once. The sequencing used CD4+ or CD8+ T cells sorted from blood, collected in a trial of the OX40 agonist ivuxolimab. These receptors all stem from an adult with an advanced solid tumor such as melanoma, head and neck, liver or kidney cancer.

The chain employs TRBV7-9 and TRBJ1-6; TRBD1 might be the D (6 bases). The germline V and J ends were trimmed by 7 bases and 2 bases, with 18 bases remaining between them. This CDR3 has 17 residues. The germline CDR1 and CDR2 sequences are SEHNR and FQNEAQ (reference sequence). Written as DNA, the CDR3 is TGTGCCAGCAAGGAGGCGGGGGGGCAACCCTATAATTCACCCCTCCACTTT. As protein: CASKEAGGQPYNSPLHF.

V and J are TRBV19 and TRBJ2-5; D is ambiguous. CDR1 is LNHDA and CDR2 is SQIVND in the germline V gene (reference sequence). The CDR3 covers 16 residues. Deletions cut 1 base from V and 5 bases from J, with 17 bases between. CDR3 DNA: TGTGCCAGTAGTATAGTGGGGATGGCCTCCGCCGAGACCCAGTACTTC. It codes for CASSIVGMASAETQYF.

V gene TRBV7-9 combines with J gene TRBJ2-1; 9 bases agree with TRBD2. Trimming at V came to 4 bases and at J to 3 bases, leaving 7 bases not matched to a gene. Germline V gives CDR1 SEHNR, CDR2 FQNEAQ (reference sequence). This CDR3 has 16 residues. CDR3 nucleotide sequence: TGTGCCAGCAGCTCCTTAGCGGGAGTAAACTACAATGAGCAGTTCTTC. Its protein is CASSSLAGVNYNEQFF.

The chain couples TRBV10-2 to TRBJ1-1; D is perhaps TRBD1 (6 bases). This CDR3 is 15 amino acids long. Trimming removed 2 bases at V and 2 bases at J, with 12 bases between. Germline CDR1 WSHSY, CDR2 SAAADI. The CDR3 DNA follows: TGCGCCAGCAGTGAGCCACAGGGAATTAACACTGAAGCTTTCTTT. Encoded protein: CASSEPQGINTEAFF.

The rearrangement joins TRBV7-9 to TRBJ1-2; 8 bases map to TRBD1. CDR3 length equals 16 residues. Germline lookup yields CDR1 SEHNR and CDR2 FQNEAQ (reference sequence). The J segment lost 0 bases and the V segment lost 5 bases, leaving 8 bases of the junction unmatched. CDR3 loop: CASSPGTGPANYGYTF. For the CDR3, the DNA is TGTGCCAGCAGCCCCGGGACAGGCCCTGCTAACTATGGCTACACCTTC.

This chain uses TRBV15 with TRBJ1-2, with a weak D call TRBD1 (5 bases). CDR3 length: 15 amino acids. CDR1 and CDR2 (germline): LNHNV, YYDKDF (reference sequence). V shed 4 bases and J shed 4 bases, with 16 bases lying between them. The CDR3 coding sequence is TGTGCCACCAGCACAAATAAAAGGGGTGGCTATGGCTACACCTTC. Translation: CATSTNKRGGYGYTF.

The chain joins TRBV15 to TRBJ2-1; weak D call: TRBD2 (6 bases). The germline CDR1 and CDR2 sequences are LNHNV and YYDKDF (reference sequence). The ends were cut back, 1 base at V and 9 bases at J, with 7 bases in the middle. The CDR3 has 12 amino acids. The DNA for the CDR3 is TGTGCCACCAGCAGAGCCGGGGGTGAGCAGTTCTTC. Residues: CATSRAGGEQFF.

The genes are TRBV7-8 and TRBJ2-1, with D perhaps TRBD2 (5 bases). Trimming cost V 0 bases and J 5 bases, with 8 bases left between them. This CDR3 is built from 14 residues. CDR1 and CDR2 from the germline V gene are SGHVS and FQNEAQ. Written as DNA, the CDR3 is TGTGCCAGCAGCTTAGCGAGGGCCCACAATGAGCAGTTCTTC. This sequence encodes CASSLARAHNEQFF.

A note on this clone: At one end the junction does not follow the germline gene, possibly because of a read error. The CDR3 protein is CASSVGGERGGEQYF. CDR3 bases: TGTGCCAGCAGCGTAGGAGGGGAGCGGGGTGGCGAGCAGTACTTC. This chain links TRBV13 with TRBJ2-7; the match to TRBD2 covers 7 bases. CDR1 is PRHDT and CDR2 is FYEKMQ in the germline V gene (reference sequence). The CDR3 spans 15 residues.

V usage is TRBV7-9 and J usage is TRBJ2-2; 10 bases line up with TRBD2. The CDR3 has 14 residues. CDR1 and CDR2 from the germline V gene are SEHNR and FQNEAQ (reference sequence). Trimming took 6 bases from V and 6 from J; bases not matched to a gene: 4. The CDR3, as DNA: TGTGCCAGCAGAGCCGGGACTAGCGCCGGGGAGCTGTTTTTT. It is translated as CASRAGTSAGELFF.

V and J are TRBV29-1 and TRBJ2-7, with D possibly matching TRBD1 (5 bases). There are 13 residues in the CDR3. Germline V gene lookup returns CDR1 SQVTM and CDR2 ANQGSEA. The ends were cut back, 2 bases at V and 0 bases at J, with 8 bases in the middle. The CDR3 region has the DNA TGCAGCGTTGAAACAGGAAACTCCTACGAGCAGTACTTC. As protein: CSVETGNSYEQYF.

This clone has just a few counts. The CDR3 spells CASSLVEGLDYGYTF. CDR3 nucleotide sequence: TGTGCCAGCAGCTTAGTGGAGGGCCTGGACTATGGCTACACCTTC. The chain carries TRBV7-9 and TRBJ1-2; D unclear. V lost 1 base and J 3 bases, leaving 12 bases between the germline ends. Germline CDR1 and CDR2: SEHNR and FQNEAQ (reference sequence). The CDR3 extends over 15 amino acids.

The CDR3 DNA reads TGTGCCAGCAGGCCCCCATCGTGGCAGGGTTGGTATAGCGAGCAGTACTTC. Translation gives CASRPPSWQGWYSEQYF. V usage is TRBV25-1 and J usage is TRBJ2-7, with D possibly being TRBD1 (5 bases). CDR3 length: 17 amino acids. Between the trimmed V and J ends, which lost 6 bases and 6 bases, there was a span of 27 bases. The germline V gene has CDR1 MGHDK and CDR2 SYGVNS.

J is TRBJ2-2 and V is TRBV29-1; D is possibly TRBD2 (7 bases). Trimming removed 7 bases from V and 4 bases from J, with 13 bases in between. The CDR3 contains 13 residues. The germline CDR1 and CDR2 sequences are SQVTM and ANQGSEA. In nucleotides, the CDR3 is TGCAGCGGGGGCGGGGGCAGCACCGGGGAGCTGTTTTTT. Protein: CSGGGGSTGELFF.

In DNA form, the CDR3 reads TGTGCCACCAGCAGAGATCAGGCGGGAGGGCCGAACACCGGGGAGCTGTTTTTT. Its translation is CATSRDQAGGPNTGELFF. The V and J genes are TRBV15 and TRBJ2-2; 9 nucleotides agree with TRBD2. The J segment lost 0 bases and the V segment lost 0 bases, leaving 5 bases of the junction unmatched. This CDR3 spans 18 amino acids. CDR1 and CDR2 from the germline V gene are LNHNV and YYDKDF (reference sequence).

The chain combines TRBV19 with TRBJ2-1; 10 bases match TRBD2. After removal of 3 bases from V and 8 bases from J, the junction contained 4 bases not matched to a gene. CDR1 LNHDA and CDR2 SQIVND come from the germline V gene (reference sequence). This CDR3 is built from 14 residues. Here the CDR3 reads CASSILAGDDEQFF. The CDR3 DNA reads as TGTGCCAGTAGTATTCTAGCGGGAGACGATGAGCAGTTCTTC.

V gene TRBV7-2 combines with J gene TRBJ2-1; 7 bases align to TRBD2. CDR3 length: 15 residues. V shed 1 base, J shed 7 bases, and the junction held 7 bases outside the gene matches. The germline V gene encodes CDR1 SGHTA and CDR2 FQGNSA. Here the CDR3 reads CASSLGASGLNEQFF. DNA of the CDR3: TGTGCCAGCAGCTTAGGGGCTAGCGGCTTGAATGAGCAGTTCTTC. Using reference TRBV7-2 and TRBJ2-1 for the parts outside the CDR3, the full variable domain is GAGVSQSPSNKVTEKGKDVELRCDPISGHTALYWYRQSLGQGLEFLIYFQGNSAPDKSGLPSDRFSAERTGGSVSTLTIQRTQQEDSAVYLCASSLGASGLNEQFFGPGTRLTVL.

This clone was seen just once. Other nucleotide sequences from this sample produce the same CDR3. V gene TRBV11-2 combines with J gene TRBJ2-1; 8 nucleotides agree with TRBD2. CDR3 length: 15 residues. Trimming at V came to 5 bases and at J to 8 bases, leaving 11 bases not matched to a gene. Germline values: CDR1 SGHAT, CDR2 FQNNGV. CDR3 in amino acids: CASSPLGLEVHEQFF. The CDR3 DNA reads as TGTGCCAGCAGCCCACTGGGACTAGAGGTTCATGAGCAGTTCTTC.

The chain is built from TRBV11-2 and TRBJ1-2; 7 positions match TRBD1. Looked up from germline, CDR1 is SGHAT and CDR2 is FQNNGV. This CDR3 has 13 amino acids. V gave up 7 bases and J gave up 2 bases; unmatched junction bases: 4. The CDR3 is CASNLGQNYGYTF. The DNA of the CDR3 is TGTGCCAGCAACTTGGGACAGAACTATGGCTACACCTTC.

The genes are TRBV7-2 and TRBJ2-3; 9 positions agree with TRBD1. CDR1 and CDR2 (germline): SGHTA, FQGNSA. V lost 4 bases and J lost 13; bases outside the gene matches: 6. The CDR3 sequence is 12 residues long. The CDR3 region is CASSSRTGAKYF. DNA of the CDR3: TGTGCCAGCAGCTCTAGGACAGGGGCGAAGTATTTT.

The chain employs TRBV5-4 and TRBJ2-7; D gene unclear. The germline gives CDR1 SGHNT, CDR2 YYREEE (reference sequence). The V end was cut by 1 base, the J end by 5 bases, with 4 bases between. The CDR3 loop spans 11 amino acids. CDR3 region: CASSLIDEQYF. CDR3 sequence (DNA): TGTGCCAGCAGCTTGATAGACGAGCAGTACTTC.

The chain uses TRBV30 and TRBJ2-1; D ambiguous. In germline, CDR1 is GTSNPN, CDR2 SVGIG (reference sequence). V was shortened by 2 bases and J by 0 bases, with 8 bases between the two germline ends. The CDR3 is made up of 14 amino acids. The CDR3 DNA reads TGTGCCTGGAGTAAGGCTAGCTCCTACAATGAGCAGTTCTTC. Protein: CAWSKASSYNEQFF.

Remarks on this clone: A far bigger clonotype differs at one base, so this is likely a read error. The V and J genes are TRBV4-2 and TRBJ2-1, with D unclear. Germline CDR1 and CDR2: LGHNA and YNFKEQ. The CDR3 runs 13 residues. Trimming removed 0 bases at V and 7 bases at J, with 7 bases between. The CDR3 DNA sequence: TGTGCCAGCAGCCAAGATTTTCATAATGAGCAGTTCTTC. Protein: CASSQDFHNEQFF.

The CDR3 coding sequence is TGTGCCAGCATCTTCGAGCGGGAGGGCCGGCGCGAGCAGTACTTC. Translation: CASIFEREGRREQYF. The chain is built from TRBV7-9 and TRBJ2-7; 10 nucleotides line up with TRBD2. Germline CDR1 SEHNR, CDR2 FQNEAQ (reference sequence). The V gene end was trimmed by 7 bases and the J gene end by 6 bases; junction bases not matched to a gene: 12. The CDR3 runs 15 residues.

J is TRBJ2-7 and V is TRBV4-1; 12 nucleotides match TRBD1. The CDR3 sequence is 15 residues long. Germline CDR1 MGHRA, CDR2 YSYEKL. V trimming: 0 bases; J trimming: 6 bases; junction bases outside the gene matches: 3. The CDR3 coding sequence is TGCGCCAGCAGCCAAGAGGGACAGGGGGCAAGCGAGCAGTACTTC. Translation: CASSQEGQGASEQYF.

The CDR3 protein is CASSGGAGVFYEQYF. DNA of the CDR3: TGTGCCAGCAGCGGCGGGGCAGGGGTCTTCTACGAGCAGTACTTC. The chain links TRBV6-6 to TRBJ2-7; possibly TRBD1 or TRBD2 for D (6 bases each). The V gene lost 6 bases and the J gene lost 3 bases, with 18 bases spanning the gap. The V gene's germline CDR1 is MNHNY and CDR2 SVGAGI (reference sequence). The CDR3 contains 15 residues.

The chain joins TRBV4-1 to TRBJ2-7; D unresolved. Deletions cut 4 bases from V and 6 bases from J, with 16 bases between. Germline CDR1 and CDR2: MGHRA and YSYEKL. This CDR3 has 14 residues. The CDR3 DNA follows: TGCGCCAGCAGCCCCGAGGTGTTTCCGGGCGAGCAGTACTTC. It translates to CASSPEVFPGEQYF.

The chain combines TRBV4-3 with TRBJ2-7; 9 bases are shared with TRBD1. The CDR3 runs 15 residues. J was trimmed by 3 bases and V by 1 base; bases with no gene match: 4. Looked up from germline, CDR1 is LGHNA and CDR2 is YSLEER. In DNA form, the CDR3 reads TGCGCCAGCAGCCAAGGTAGGGGACAGGGCTACGAGCAGTACTTC. Its translation: CASSQGRGQGYEQYF.